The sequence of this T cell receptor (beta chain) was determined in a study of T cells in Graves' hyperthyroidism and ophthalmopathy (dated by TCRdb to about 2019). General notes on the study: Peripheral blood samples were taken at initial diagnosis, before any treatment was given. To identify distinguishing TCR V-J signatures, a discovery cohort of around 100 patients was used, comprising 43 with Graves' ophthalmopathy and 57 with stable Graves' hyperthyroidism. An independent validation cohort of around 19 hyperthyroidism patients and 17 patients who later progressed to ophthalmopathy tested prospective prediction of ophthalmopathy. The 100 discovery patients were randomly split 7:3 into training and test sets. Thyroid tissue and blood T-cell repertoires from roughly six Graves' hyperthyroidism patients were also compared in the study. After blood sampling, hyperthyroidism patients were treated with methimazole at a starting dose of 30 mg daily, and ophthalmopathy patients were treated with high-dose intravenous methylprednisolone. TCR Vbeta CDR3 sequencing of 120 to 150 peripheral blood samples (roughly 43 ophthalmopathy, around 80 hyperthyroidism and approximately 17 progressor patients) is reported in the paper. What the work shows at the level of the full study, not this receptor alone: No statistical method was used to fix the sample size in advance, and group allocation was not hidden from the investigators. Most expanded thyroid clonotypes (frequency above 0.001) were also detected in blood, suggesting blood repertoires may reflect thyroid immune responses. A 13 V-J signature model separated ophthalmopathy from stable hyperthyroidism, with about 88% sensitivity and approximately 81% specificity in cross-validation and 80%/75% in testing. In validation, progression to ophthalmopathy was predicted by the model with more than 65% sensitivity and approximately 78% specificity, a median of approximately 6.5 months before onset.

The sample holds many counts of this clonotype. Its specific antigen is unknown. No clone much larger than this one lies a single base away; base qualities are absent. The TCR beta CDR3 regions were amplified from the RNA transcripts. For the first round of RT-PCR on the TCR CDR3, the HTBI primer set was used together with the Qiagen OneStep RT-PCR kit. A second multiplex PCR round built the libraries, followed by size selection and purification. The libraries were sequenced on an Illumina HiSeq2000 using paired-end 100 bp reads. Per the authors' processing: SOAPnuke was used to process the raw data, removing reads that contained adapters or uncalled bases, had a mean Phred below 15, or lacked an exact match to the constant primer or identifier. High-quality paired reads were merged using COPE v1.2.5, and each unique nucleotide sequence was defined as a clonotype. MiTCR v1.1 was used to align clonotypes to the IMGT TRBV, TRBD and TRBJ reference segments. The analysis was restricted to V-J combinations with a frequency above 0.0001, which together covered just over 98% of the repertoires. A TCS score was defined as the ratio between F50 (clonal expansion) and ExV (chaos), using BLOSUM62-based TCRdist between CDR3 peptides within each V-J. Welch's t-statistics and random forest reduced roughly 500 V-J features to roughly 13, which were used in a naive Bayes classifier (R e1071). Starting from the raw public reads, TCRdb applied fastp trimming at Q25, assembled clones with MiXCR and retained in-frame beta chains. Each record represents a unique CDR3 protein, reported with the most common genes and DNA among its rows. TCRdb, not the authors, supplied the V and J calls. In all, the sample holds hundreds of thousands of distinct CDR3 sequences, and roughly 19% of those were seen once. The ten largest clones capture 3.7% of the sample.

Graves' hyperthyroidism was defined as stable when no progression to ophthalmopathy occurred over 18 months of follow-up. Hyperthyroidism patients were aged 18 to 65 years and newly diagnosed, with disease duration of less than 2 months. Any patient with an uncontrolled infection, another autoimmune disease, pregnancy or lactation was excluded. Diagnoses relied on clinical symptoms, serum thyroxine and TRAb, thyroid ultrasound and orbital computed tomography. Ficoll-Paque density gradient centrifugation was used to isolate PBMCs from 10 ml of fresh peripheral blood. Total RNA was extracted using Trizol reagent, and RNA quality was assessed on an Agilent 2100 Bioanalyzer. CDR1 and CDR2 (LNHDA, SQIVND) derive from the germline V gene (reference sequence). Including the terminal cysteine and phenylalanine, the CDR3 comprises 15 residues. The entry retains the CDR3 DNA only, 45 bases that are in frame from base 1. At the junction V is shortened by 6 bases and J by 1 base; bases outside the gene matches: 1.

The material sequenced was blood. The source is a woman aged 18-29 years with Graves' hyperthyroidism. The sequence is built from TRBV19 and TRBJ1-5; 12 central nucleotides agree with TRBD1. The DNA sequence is TGTGCCAGTAGGGGGACAGGGGGCAGCAATCAGCCCCAGCATTTT. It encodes CASRGTGGSNQPQHF.